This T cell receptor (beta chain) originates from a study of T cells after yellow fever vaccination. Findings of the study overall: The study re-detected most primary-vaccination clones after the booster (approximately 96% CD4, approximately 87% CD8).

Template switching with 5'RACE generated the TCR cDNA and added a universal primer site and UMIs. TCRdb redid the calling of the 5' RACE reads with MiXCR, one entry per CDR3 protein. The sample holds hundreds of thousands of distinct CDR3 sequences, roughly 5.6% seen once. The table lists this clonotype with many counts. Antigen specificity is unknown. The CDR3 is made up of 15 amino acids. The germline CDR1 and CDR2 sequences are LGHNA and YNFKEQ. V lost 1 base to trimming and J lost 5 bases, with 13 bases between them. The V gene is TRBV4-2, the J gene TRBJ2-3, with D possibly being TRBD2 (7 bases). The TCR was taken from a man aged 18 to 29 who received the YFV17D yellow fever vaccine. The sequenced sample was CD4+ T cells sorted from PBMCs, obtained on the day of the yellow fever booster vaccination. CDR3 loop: CASSQAAGAGDTQYF. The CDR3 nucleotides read TGTGCCAGCAGCCAAGCTGCGGGGGCCGGAGATACGCAGTATTTT.